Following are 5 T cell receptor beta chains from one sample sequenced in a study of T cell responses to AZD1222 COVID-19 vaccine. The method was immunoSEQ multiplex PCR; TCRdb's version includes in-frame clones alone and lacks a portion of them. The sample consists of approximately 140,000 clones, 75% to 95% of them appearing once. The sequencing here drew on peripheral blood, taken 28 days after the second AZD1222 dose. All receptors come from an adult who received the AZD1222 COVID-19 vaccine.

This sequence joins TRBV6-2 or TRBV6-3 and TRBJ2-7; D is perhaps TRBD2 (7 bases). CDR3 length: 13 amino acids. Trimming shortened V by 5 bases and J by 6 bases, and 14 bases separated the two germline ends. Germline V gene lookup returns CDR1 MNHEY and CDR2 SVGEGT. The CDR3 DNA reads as TGTGCCAGCAGTGACAGGACTAGGGGCGAGCAGTACGTC. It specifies CASSDRTRGEQYV.

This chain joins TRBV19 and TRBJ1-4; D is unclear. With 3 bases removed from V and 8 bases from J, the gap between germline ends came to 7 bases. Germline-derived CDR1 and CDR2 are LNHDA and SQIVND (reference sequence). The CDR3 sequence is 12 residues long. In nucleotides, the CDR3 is TGTGCCAGTAGTATTCTAGGGGAAAAACTGTTTTTT. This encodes CASSILGEKLFF.

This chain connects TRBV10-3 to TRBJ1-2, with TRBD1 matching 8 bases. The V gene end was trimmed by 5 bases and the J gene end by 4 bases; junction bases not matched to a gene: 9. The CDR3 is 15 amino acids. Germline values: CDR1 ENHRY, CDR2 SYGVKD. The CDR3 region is CAISTRTGNFYGYTF. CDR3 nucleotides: TGTGCCATCAGTACCAGGACAGGGAACTTCTATGGCTACACCTTC.

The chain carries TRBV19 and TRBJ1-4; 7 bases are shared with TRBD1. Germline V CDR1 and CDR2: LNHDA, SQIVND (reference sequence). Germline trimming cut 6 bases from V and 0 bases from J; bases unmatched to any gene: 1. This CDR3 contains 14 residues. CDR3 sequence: CASSGTATNEKLFF. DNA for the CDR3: TGTGCCAGTAGCGGGACAGCAACTAATGAAAAACTGTTTTTT.

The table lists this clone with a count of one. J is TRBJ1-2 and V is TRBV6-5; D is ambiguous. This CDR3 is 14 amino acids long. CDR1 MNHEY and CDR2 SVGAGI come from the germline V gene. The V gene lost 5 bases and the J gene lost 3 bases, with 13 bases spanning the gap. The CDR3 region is CASSPLVRDYGYTF. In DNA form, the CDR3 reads TGTGCCAGCAGTCCTCTGGTTCGGGACTATGGCTACACCTTC.